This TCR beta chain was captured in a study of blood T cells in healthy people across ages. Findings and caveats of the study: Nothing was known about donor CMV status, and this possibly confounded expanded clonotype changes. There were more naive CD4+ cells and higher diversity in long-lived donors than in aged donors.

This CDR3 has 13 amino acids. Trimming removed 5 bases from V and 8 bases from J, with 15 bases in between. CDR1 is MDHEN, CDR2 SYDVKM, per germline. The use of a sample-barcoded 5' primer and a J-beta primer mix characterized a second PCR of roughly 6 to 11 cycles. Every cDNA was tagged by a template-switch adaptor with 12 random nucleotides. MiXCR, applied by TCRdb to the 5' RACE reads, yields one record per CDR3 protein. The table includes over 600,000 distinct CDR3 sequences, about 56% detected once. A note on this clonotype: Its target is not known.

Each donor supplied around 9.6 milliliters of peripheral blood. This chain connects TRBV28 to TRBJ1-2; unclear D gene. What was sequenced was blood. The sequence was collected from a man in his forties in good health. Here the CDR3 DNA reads TGTGCCAGCAGTCTTTCTCGGGTTGGCGGCTACACCTTC. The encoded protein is CASSLSRVGGYTF.